Each of the 30 T cell receptor beta chains below was sequenced from the same sample in a study of cytomegalovirus exposure and HLA in healthy donors. Profiled with immunoSEQ multiplex PCR; TCRdb holds only in-frame clones, not every one. The table has 200,000 or so clones, 84% seen once. The sample comprised PBMCs. The receptors stem from a man aged 18 to 30 in good health and CMV-seropositive.

The chain recombines TRBV5-4 with TRBJ2-1; 10 positions match TRBD1. The CDR3 is 16 residues long. CDR1 is SGHNT and CDR2 is YYREEE in the germline V gene (reference sequence). With 2 bases clipped from V and 10 bases from J, the junction kept 12 bases outside the gene matches. CDR3 protein: CASSLIRGTGDREQFF. The CDR3 nucleotides read TGTGCCAGCAGCTTAATCCGCGGGACAGGGGACCGAGAGCAGTTCTTC. The full variable domain, completed using reference TRBV5-4 and TRBJ2-1, is ETGVTQSPTHLIKTRGQQVTLRCSSQSGHNTVSWYQQALGQGPQFIFQYYREEENGRGNFPPRFSGLQFPNYSSELNVNALELDDSALYLCASSLIRGTGDREQFFGPGTRLTVL.

V usage is TRBV18 and J usage is TRBJ2-3, with D maybe TRBD1 (5 bases). Germline lookup yields CDR1 KGHSH and CDR2 LQKENI. Deletions cut 3 bases from V and 11 bases from J, with 12 bases between. There are 12 residues in the CDR3. CDR3 in amino acids: CASSPPVQGQYF. CDR3 coding DNA: TGTGCCAGCTCACCTCCCGTTCAGGGGCAGTATTTT.

The rearrangement uses TRBV7-3 and TRBJ2-6, with 8 bases lining up with TRBD1. Per the germline V gene, CDR1 is SGHTA and CDR2 is FQGTGA. V shed 5 bases and J 3 bases; nucleotides not matched to a gene: 3. The CDR3 is 15 amino acids. CDR3 sequence (DNA): TGTGCCAGCAGCCCAGGGGGCTATGGGGCCAACGTCCTGACTTTC. This encodes CASSPGGYGANVLTF.

V is TRBV12-2 and J is TRBJ2-1; the tabulated D call, TRBD2, remains unverified against the DNA. TRBV12-2 represents a pseudogene. The CDR3 contains 15 residues. The chain's CDR3 is CASRRVSGRDNEQFF. The CDR3, as DNA: TGTGCAAGTCGCCGAGTCAGCGGGCGAGACAATGAGCAGTTCTTC.

The V and J genes are TRBV5-1 and TRBJ2-3, with TRBD1 matching 9 bases. CDR1 is SGHRS and CDR2 is YFSETQ in the germline V gene. CDR3 length: 14 amino acids. J was trimmed by 4 bases and V by 4 bases; bases with no gene match: 4. The CDR3 DNA reads as TGCGCCAGCAGCATCGACAGGGGGTCAGATACGCAGTATTTT. It translates to CASSIDRGSDTQYF.

The chain links TRBV5-6 to TRBJ2-1; 8 bases are shared with TRBD1. With V trimmed by 0 bases and J by 2 bases, 1 base remained unmatched. Germline V CDR1 and CDR2: SGHDT, YYEEEE. The CDR3 has 15 residues. The DNA for the CDR3 is TGTGCCAGCAGCTTGGCACAGGGGGCCTACAATGAGCAGTTCTTC. This sequence encodes CASSLAQGAYNEQFF.

The chain has TRBV5-6 and TRBJ2-3, with 9 nucleotides matching TRBD2. J gave up 8 bases and V 2 bases, and 6 bases lay outside the gene matches. Germline values: CDR1 SGHDT, CDR2 YYEEEE. The CDR3 spans 14 residues. The CDR3 coding sequence is TGTGCCAGCAGCTTACTGGCGGGGGGGGTTACGCAGTATTTT. This sequence encodes CASSLLAGGVTQYF.

V and J are TRBV27 and TRBJ2-1; 9 nucleotides align to TRBD2. This CDR3 has 17 residues. The ends lost 0 bases at V and 0 bases at J; junction bases unmatched: 3. Germline V gene lookup returns CDR1 MNHEY and CDR2 SMNVEV (reference sequence). The CDR3 reads CASSLSGGRASYNEQFF. The CDR3 DNA is TGTGCCAGCAGTTTATCGGGCGGGAGGGCCTCCTACAATGAGCAGTTCTTC.

This chain uses TRBV5-1 with TRBJ2-1; 12 bases agree with TRBD2. The trim removed 4 bases at V and 9 bases at J, leaving 8 bases unmatched. Germline CDR1 and CDR2: SGHRS and YFSETQ. The CDR3 length is 15 residues. The CDR3 sequence is CASSRTSGTEGEQFF. CDR3 nucleotide sequence: TGCGCCAGCAGCCGGACTAGCGGGACAGAGGGTGAGCAGTTCTTC.

This chain uses TRBV27 with TRBJ1-1, with D possibly TRBD1 on 5 matching bases. Trimming stripped 3 bases from V and 0 bases from J, with 11 bases between. The germline CDR1 and CDR2 sequences are MNHEY and SMNVEV (reference sequence). The CDR3 consists of 15 residues. The CDR3 sequence is CASSLQGSVNTEAFF. As DNA, the CDR3 is TGTGCCAGCAGTTTGCAGGGTTCGGTGAACACTGAAGCTTTCTTT.

The rearrangement links TRBV7-2 to TRBJ1-5; no definite D call. V lost 5 bases and J lost 5, with 7 bases in between. CDR3 length: 12 residues. Germline assignment: CDR1 SGHTA and CDR2 FQGNSA. The CDR3 coding sequence is TGTGCCAGCAGCCCCGGGGATCAGCCCCAGCATTTT. This codes for CASSPGDQPQHF.

V and J are TRBV9 and TRBJ1-1; TRBD1 matches 8 bases. The CDR3 is 12 amino acids. In germline, CDR1 is SGDLS, CDR2 YYNGEE. Germline trimming cut 3 bases from V and 6 bases from J; bases unmatched to any gene: 1. The DNA for the CDR3 is TGTGCCAGCAGCGCACAGGGGGCTGAAGCTTTCTTT. This encodes CASSAQGAEAFF. The full variable domain, completed using reference TRBV9 and TRBJ1-1, is DSGVTQTPKHLITATGQRVTLRCSPRSGDLSVYWYQQSLDQGLQFLIQYYNGEERAKGNILERFSAQQFPDLHSELNLSSLELGDSALYFCASSAQGAEAFFGQGTRLTVV.

This chain uses TRBV7-8 with TRBJ2-7; no reliable D call. V was cut by 5 bases and J by 4 bases, with 12 bases left in between. Germline V gives CDR1 SGHVS, CDR2 FQNEAQ. The length of the CDR3 is 13 residues. The chain's CDR3 is CASSPSEEYEQYF. The CDR3 DNA reads TGTGCCAGCAGCCCAAGCGAGGAGTACGAGCAGTACTTC.

This chain joins TRBV7-2 and TRBJ2-1; possibly TRBD2 for D (5 bases). Germline lookup yields CDR1 SGHTA and CDR2 FQGNSA. The CDR3 loop spans 14 amino acids. With 4 bases removed from V and 15 bases from J, the gap between germline ends came to 22 bases. CDR3 nucleotide sequence: TGTGCCAGCAGCTCGACTATCAGAGCTGGGATTTTGTTCTTC. It is translated as CASSSTIRAGILFF.

This clone was counted a single time. CDR3 bases: TGTGCCAGCAGCGCCGGGACAGCCTATGGCTACACCTTC. Amino acid sequence: CASSAGTAYGYTF. The chain employs TRBV9 and TRBJ1-2, with TRBD1 matching over 7 bases. Unmatched junction bases numbered 3, after V lost 3 bases and J lost 4 bases. The CDR3 sequence is 13 residues long. Germline V CDR1 and CDR2: SGDLS, YYNGEE. Drawing the rest from reference TRBV9 and TRBJ1-2, the complete variable domain is DSGVTQTPKHLITATGQRVTLRCSPRSGDLSVYWYQQSLDQGLQFLIQYYNGEERAKGNILERFSAQQFPDLHSELNLSSLELGDSALYFCASSAGTAYGYTFGSGTRLTVV.

The chain uses TRBV25-1 and TRBJ2-5; D is unclear. This CDR3 region has 15 residues. Trimming shortened V by 3 bases and J by 4 bases, and 15 bases separated the two germline ends. CDR1 and CDR2 (germline): MGHDK, SYGVNS. CDR3 sequence: CASSDSGPPGETQYF. The CDR3 DNA reads TGTGCCAGCAGTGATTCTGGCCCACCGGGAGAGACCCAGTACTTC.

The chain combines TRBV2 with TRBJ2-2; 10 bases fit TRBD2. V lost 5 bases and J lost 5; bases outside the gene matches: 11. Germline CDR1 is SNHLY and CDR2 is FYNNEI. The CDR3 spans 17 residues. The DNA for the CDR3 is TGTGCCAGCAGTAGGTCTAGCGGGAGATTAGGGACCGGGGAGCTGTTTTTT. Translating gives CASSRSSGRLGTGELFF.

The chain couples TRBV5-6 to TRBJ2-1; tentative D call: TRBD1 (5 bases). Looked up from germline, CDR1 is SGHDT and CDR2 is YYEEEE. V lost 4 bases and J lost 9, with 14 bases in between. The CDR3 runs 13 residues. Here the CDR3 DNA reads TGTGCCAGCAGCCAAGGGGCAGGATTTGAGCAGTTCTTC. It codes for CASSQGAGFEQFF.

The chain combines TRBV2 with TRBJ2-5, with 9 bases aligning to TRBD2. V dropped 8 bases and J dropped 5; count of bases not matched to a gene: 12. From germline, CDR1 is SNHLY and CDR2 FYNNEI. CDR3 length equals 15 residues. The CDR3 DNA is TGTGCCAGCGGAGGCGGGAGGGCAGAGGGGGAGACCCAGTACTTC. Protein sequence: CASGGGRAEGETQYF.

J is TRBJ2-7 and V is TRBV28, with D perhaps TRBD2 (5 bases). This CDR3 spans 12 amino acids. The ends were cut back, 6 bases at V and 4 bases at J, with 10 bases in the middle. Germline V gives CDR1 MDHEN, CDR2 SYDVKM. CDR3 in amino acids: CASSYRGYEQYF. The CDR3 DNA sequence: TGTGCCAGCAGCTATCGAGGGTACGAGCAGTACTTC.

The J gene is TRBJ1-5, the V gene TRBV7-9, with 10 bases fitting TRBD1. V was clipped by 5 bases and J by 4 bases; unmatched bases: 14. This CDR3 is built from 18 residues. CDR1 is SEHNR and CDR2 is FQNEAQ in the germline V gene (reference sequence). The CDR3 loop is CASSQEGQGSRVNQPQHF. CDR3 bases: TGTGCCAGCAGCCAAGAGGGACAGGGGAGTCGCGTAAATCAGCCCCAGCATTTT.

This clone has only one observation. The chain uses TRBV19 and TRBJ2-7; 12 nucleotides agree with TRBD1. The CDR3 loop spans 16 amino acids. V shed 6 bases and J 6 bases; nucleotides not matched to a gene: 12. Germline-derived CDR1 and CDR2 are LNHDA and SQIVND (reference sequence). The CDR3 bases are TGTGCCAGTAGACCACGGGACAGGGGGCGATTAGGCGAGCAGTACTTC. Amino acid sequence: CASRPRDRGRLGEQYF.

This clone was recorded once. J is TRBJ2-7 and V is TRBV28; 7 bases map to TRBD1. This CDR3 is built from 15 residues. CDR1 MDHEN and CDR2 SYDVKM come from the germline V gene. With V trimmed by 3 bases and J by 4 bases, 9 bases remained unmatched. CDR3 DNA: TGTGCCAGCAGTTTTAAGGGGGCCTGGGAGTACGAGCAGTACTTC. This encodes CASSFKGAWEYEQYF.

This chain joins TRBV9 and TRBJ1-2; the D is unclear. The CDR3 spans 14 residues. Germline V gene sequence: CDR1 SGDLS, CDR2 YYNGEE. V lost 3 bases, J lost 1 base, and 10 bases lay in between. As DNA, the CDR3 is TGTGCCAGCAGCGCAGCGGACGGTAACTATGGCTACACCTTC. Encoded protein: CASSAADGNYGYTF.

This clone showed up just a few times. This chain uses TRBV15 with TRBJ1-2; 9 bases map to TRBD1. The CDR3 runs 15 residues. V was clipped by 1 base and J by 5 bases; unmatched bases: 5. Germline CDR1 is LNHNV and CDR2 is YYDKDF (reference sequence). CDR3: CATSRAGQGGYGYTF. The DNA for the CDR3 is TGTGCCACCAGCAGAGCGGGACAGGGAGGATATGGCTACACCTTC. The variable domain in full, completed from reference TRBV15 and TRBJ1-2, reads DAMVIQNPRYQVTQFGKPVTLSCSQTLNHNVMYWYQQKSSQAPKLLFHYYDKDFNNEADTPDNFQSRRPNTSFCFLDIRSPGLGDTAMYLCATSRAGQGGYGYTFGSGTRLTVV.

The rearrangement uses TRBV7-9 and TRBJ1-5, with 7 bases identical to TRBD1. The CDR3 totals 18 residues. J was trimmed by 0 bases and V by 5 bases; bases with no gene match: 13. The germline V gene has CDR1 SEHNR and CDR2 FQNEAQ (reference sequence). CDR3 coding DNA: TGTGCCAGCAGCCCAGGACAGGACGGTAGGGATAGCAATCAGCCCCAGCATTTT. The encoded protein is CASSPGQDGRDSNQPQHF.

The chain uses TRBV27 and TRBJ1-4, with a possible D match to TRBD1 (6 bases). V was cut by 1 base and J by 8 bases, with 11 bases left in between. This CDR3 has 14 amino acids. In germline, CDR1 is MNHEY, CDR2 SMNVEV (reference sequence). CDR3 sequence (DNA): TGTGCCAGCAGTTTATATACCACAGGGGAAAAACTGTTTTTT. Amino acids: CASSLYTTGEKLFF.

The rearrangement links TRBV5-6 to TRBJ2-1; tentatively, D is TRBD2 (6 bases). The CDR3 loop spans 13 amino acids. V dropped 1 base and J dropped 9 bases, with 11 bases sitting between them. Germline V gene sequence: CDR1 SGHDT, CDR2 YYEEEE. CDR3 nucleotides: TGTGCCAGCAGCTTGTCGTCCGGGGGTGAGCAGTTCTTC. This encodes CASSLSSGGEQFF.

The genes are TRBV6-4 and TRBJ1-4; D ambiguous. From germline, CDR1 is MRHNA and CDR2 SNTAGT. Trimming took 8 bases from V and 5 from J, leaving 12 bases between them. The CDR3 extends over 13 amino acids. The CDR3 spells CASLAKRNEKLFF. CDR3 in DNA: TGTGCCAGCTTAGCTAAGAGGAATGAAAAACTGTTTTTT.

The V call is TRBV11-1, the J call TRBJ2-5; D is undetermined. The CDR3 sequence is 13 residues long. CDR1 is SGHAT and CDR2 is FQDESV in the germline V gene (reference sequence). V was trimmed by 5 bases and J by 5 bases, leaving 12 bases between them. The CDR3 protein is CASSPYVGETQYF. For the CDR3, the DNA is TGTGCCAGCAGCCCATACGTCGGGGAGACCCAGTACTTC.